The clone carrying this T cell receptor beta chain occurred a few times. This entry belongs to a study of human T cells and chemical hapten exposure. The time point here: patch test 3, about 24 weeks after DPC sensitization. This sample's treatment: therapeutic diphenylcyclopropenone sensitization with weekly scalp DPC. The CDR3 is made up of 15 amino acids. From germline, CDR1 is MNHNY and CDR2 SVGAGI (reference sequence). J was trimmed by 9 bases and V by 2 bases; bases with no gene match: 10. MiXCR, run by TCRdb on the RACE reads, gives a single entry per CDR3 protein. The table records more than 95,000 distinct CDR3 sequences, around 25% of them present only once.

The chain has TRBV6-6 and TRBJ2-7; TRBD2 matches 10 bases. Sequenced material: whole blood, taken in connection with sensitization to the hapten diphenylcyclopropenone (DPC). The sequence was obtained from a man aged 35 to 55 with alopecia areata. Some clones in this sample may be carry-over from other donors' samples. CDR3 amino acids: CASSYPEQREGVQYF. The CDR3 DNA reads TGTGCCAGCAGTTACCCGGAGCAGCGGGAGGGGGTGCAGTACTTC.